The clone carrying this TCR beta chain turned up a few times. These data come from a study of OX40 agonist ivuxolimab in advanced cancers. Study information: Males comprised about 84% of the group, whose mean age was 60 years (range about 20 to 79). Of the patients, three showed partial responses, one with hepatocellular carcinoma and two with cutaneous melanoma. Antecedent anti-PD-1, anti-PD-L1 or anti-CTLA-4 therapy was permissible, with roughly 40% having received some.

The CDR3 length is 15 residues. Germline CDR1 reads MNHNS; CDR2 reads SASEGT. V was pared by 3 bases and J by 7 bases, with 7 bases of the junction left unmatched. Sequencing was performed with immunoSEQ multiplex PCR; in TCRdb, only in-frame clones are kept and a portion is missing. The data hold tens of thousands of clones, with approximately 80% observed a single time. The V gene is TRBV6-1, the J gene TRBJ2-1; 9 bases match TRBD2. The receptor's source is an adult with an advanced solid tumor such as melanoma, head and neck, liver or kidney cancer. This specimen consisted of CD4+ or CD8+ T cells sorted from blood, obtained in a trial of the OX40 agonist ivuxolimab. CDR3: CASSDIAGDTNEQFF. Here the CDR3 DNA reads TGTGCCAGCAGTGACATAGCGGGGGATACAAATGAGCAGTTCTTC.